This T cell receptor (beta chain) came from a study of blood T cell repertoires in COVID-19 (dated by TCRdb to the early 2020s). The study in broad terms: Samples from collaborators originated in the United States, Italy and Spain and spanned both the acute and convalescent phases of COVID-19. The material from the prospective study consisted of cDNA or gDNA derived from T cells, B-cell-depleted T cells, or PBMCs. The dataset comprised deeply sampled blood TCRbeta repertoires from subjects exposed to, actively infected with, or recovered from COVID-19. The repertoires were made available in a free public database intended to serve as a resource for research on the immune response to SARS-CoV-2. Samples were obtained from the ongoing ImmuneRACE study (first 160 participants) and from 1,200 or so subjects provided by 6 global collaborators. Sample metadata almost always included a de-identified subject ID, COVID-19 status, age in years and sex. HLA class I and class II types, where available, came from metadata supplied by the sample provider rather than from assay-based typing.

On this clone itself: Its antigen has not been determined. Base qualities were left out, and no much larger clone turns up one base away.

Study-level results and caveats: The amount of clinical and demographic metadata varied by source and participant and was provided uncurated.

TCRbeta CDR3 regions were amplified from genomic DNA using the immunoSEQ Assay, a bias-controlled multiplex PCR. Per the source publication's procedure: Nucleated cell counts per sample were estimated from amplification of reference gene primers within the assay. To quantify the absolute abundance of each unique TCRbeta CDR3 rearrangement, sequence reads were collapsed and filtered. For each sample, productive Simpson clonality was calculated by taking the square root of Simpson's diversity index across productive rearrangements. Sourced from immuneACCESS, this table was stored by TCRdb with only in-frame sequences that have V and J called. A share of the clones is absent; for the studies checked, an unresolved V gene accounts for under half, and the remainder has no known explanation. V and J calls and clone size come straight from that table; D and trimming were deduced from the DNA. A total of fewer than 300,000 clones appear in this sample, approximately 91% of them only once. Approximately 2.1% of the sample is taken by the ten largest.

The CDR3 runs 16 amino acids, cysteine and phenylalanine included. Of the read, only the CDR3 DNA is kept; its 48 bases are in frame from base 1. V and J are trimmed by 1 base and 6 bases, and the gene matches miss 8 bases of the junction. Taken from the germline V gene, the CDR1 and CDR2 loops are KGHSH and LQKENI. One collaborating source in Seattle enrolled patients while the patients were actively infected and followed the patients over time throughout the course of disease. Collaborating institutions collected whole blood in K2EDTA tubes following their own protocols. Collaborator samples were shipped for TCRbeta analysis as frozen whole blood, isolated PBMCs, or DNA extracted from either sample type.

The source of this sequence is a woman between 25 and 40 years old with COVID-19, enrolled during active disease. Here the chain combines TRBV18 and TRBJ1-5; 8 of the junction bases match TRBD1. Sequencing was carried out using peripheral blood. The nucleotide sequence reads TGTGCCAGCTCACCACTCGCGGACAGGGCGAGTCAGCCCCAGCATTTT. This encodes CASSPLADRASQPQHF.